Following are 14 T cell receptor beta chains from one sample sequenced in a study of T cell responses to AZD1222 COVID-19 vaccine. Measured with immunoSEQ multiplex PCR; TCRdb has only the in-frame clones, and not every one. The profile shows over 150,000 clones, roughly nine tenths of them singletons. The starting material was peripheral blood, obtained on day 0 of AZD1222 vaccination. The receptors derive from an adult in good health.

This clone appeared a single time. The rearrangement joins TRBV28 to TRBJ1-2; the D gene is possibly TRBD1 (5 bases). V lost 3 bases, J lost 4 bases, and 9 bases lay in between. CDR3 size: 13 residues. Germline V gives CDR1 MDHEN, CDR2 SYDVKM. CDR3 bases: TGTGCCAGCAGTTTTGGGACCGGCTATGGCTACACCTTC. The encoded protein is CASSFGTGYGYTF.

The chain is built from TRBV11-1 and TRBJ2-7; TRBD2 might be the D (6 bases). The CDR3 extends over 16 amino acids. Trimming stripped 3 bases from V and 7 bases from J, with 22 bases between. The germline V gene has CDR1 SGHAT and CDR2 FQDESV (reference sequence). The CDR3 bases are TGTGCCAGCAGCTTGTTGATATCTCAGGTGGCGGGAGAGCAGTACTTC. The encoded protein is CASSLLISQVAGEQYF.

V and J are TRBV11-3 and TRBJ1-2; D call uncertain. The V end was cut by 5 bases, the J end by 5 bases, with 18 bases between. Germline CDR1 and CDR2: SGHNT and YENEEA. CDR3 size: 15 residues. The CDR3 is CASSPTPPQKYGYTF. The CDR3 nucleotides read TGTGCCAGCAGCCCAACCCCCCCACAGAAATATGGCTACACCTTC.

This chain links TRBV5-1 with TRBJ1-2; the match to TRBD1 covers 8 bases. Germline V CDR1 and CDR2: SGHRS, YFSETQ. The CDR3 has 16 residues. Trimming took 0 bases from V and 1 from J; bases not matched to a gene: 5. The DNA of the CDR3 is TGCGCCAGCAGCTTGGCCGTGACAGGGGATAACTATGGCTACACCTTC. Protein sequence: CASSLAVTGDNYGYTF.

The rearrangement links TRBV6-1 to TRBJ2-6; D is unresolved. The V gene's germline CDR1 is MNHNS and CDR2 SASEGT. The CDR3 is 13 amino acids. Trimming pared 2 bases from V and 2 bases from J, leaving 1 base between. Written as DNA, the CDR3 is TGTGCCAGCAGTGAACCTGGGGCCAACGTCCTGACTTTC. Amino acids: CASSEPGANVLTF.

The chain carries TRBV6-5 and TRBJ1-2, with D uncertain. The CDR3 has 15 residues. Trimming cost V 0 bases and J 6 bases, with 14 bases left between them. CDR1 and CDR2 (germline): MNHEY, SVGAGI. CDR3 coding DNA: TGTGCCAGCAGTTACTCAGCCAGGCCGCCGAATGGCTACACCTTC. It encodes CASSYSARPPNGYTF.

This clone was observed a few times. J is TRBJ2-4 and V is TRBV11-1, with 9 bases lining up with TRBD1. CDR1 and CDR2 from the germline V gene are SGHAT and FQDESV (reference sequence). V trimming: 5 bases; J trimming: 3 bases; junction bases outside the gene matches: 5. The CDR3 extends over 15 amino acids. CDR3 protein: CASSNGQGSKNIQYF. The CDR3 DNA is TGTGCCAGCAGCAACGGACAGGGGAGCAAAAACATTCAGTACTTC.

The V call is TRBV6-1, the J call TRBJ1-2; D unclear. In germline, CDR1 is MNHNS, CDR2 SASEGT. Between the trimmed V and J ends, which lost 1 base and 5 bases, there was a span of 14 bases. This CDR3 comprises 15 residues. CDR3 nucleotide sequence: TGTGCCAGCAGTGAAGGTCGTTTTTCCGGGTATGGCTACACCTTC. Protein sequence: CASSEGRFSGYGYTF.

This sequence joins TRBV6-4 and TRBJ2-1; 11 nucleotides match TRBD2. The CDR3 consists of 15 residues. The junction had 10 bases not matched to a gene; V was cut back by 5 bases and J by 10 bases. Germline loops: CDR1 MRHNA, CDR2 SNTAGT. The CDR3 DNA sequence: TGTGCCAGCAGTTCTAGCGGGGGGTCCTTCGACGAGCAGTTCTTC. Translation gives CASSSSGGSFDEQFF.

The CDR3 bases are TGTGCCAGCAGTGCCAGGGGGCTAATTGAAGCTTTCTTT. This sequence encodes CASSARGLIEAFF. The J gene is TRBJ1-1, the V gene TRBV2; 8 bases are shared with TRBD1. V shed 4 bases and J 7 bases; nucleotides not matched to a gene: 5. The CDR3 runs to 13 residues. From germline, CDR1 is SNHLY and CDR2 FYNNEI.

This chain joins TRBV7-3 and TRBJ2-1; 9 positions agree with TRBD2. CDR3 length equals 16 residues. The J segment lost 4 bases and the V segment lost 5 bases, leaving 9 bases of the junction unmatched. CDR1 is SGHTA, CDR2 FQGTGA, per germline. The CDR3 loop reads CASSPYSGGGYNEQFF. For the CDR3, the DNA is TGTGCCAGCAGCCCGTATAGCGGGGGTGGGTACAATGAGCAGTTCTTC.

The chain links TRBV6-8 to TRBJ2-1; D not certain. Trimming stripped 6 bases from V and 0 bases from J, with 12 bases between. Per germline, CDR1 MNHGY and CDR2 SAAAGT. This CDR3 has 15 amino acids. The CDR3 reads CASSCRFSSYNEQFF. CDR3 nucleotide sequence: TGTGCCAGCAGCTGCCGTTTTAGCTCCTACAATGAGCAGTTCTTC.

The chain is built from TRBV2 and TRBJ2-5, with D possibly being TRBD2 (7 bases). V was clipped by 8 bases and J by 5 bases, with 15 bases between them. The CDR3 has 13 residues. Germline CDR1 SNHLY, CDR2 FYNNEI. DNA of the CDR3: TGTGCCAGCGGGCCGGGGGGCTTTGAGACCCAGTACTTC. This codes for CASGPGGFETQYF.

This chain uses TRBV6-5 with TRBJ2-7, with D perhaps TRBD1 (6 bases). V was shortened by 6 bases and J by 0 bases, with 15 bases between the two germline ends. There are 15 residues in the CDR3. Germline CDR1 MNHEY, CDR2 SVGAGI. Written as DNA, the CDR3 is TGTGCCAGCAGACCCCCTGGACAGCCCTCCTACGAGCAGTACTTC. This gives the protein CASRPPGQPSYEQYF.